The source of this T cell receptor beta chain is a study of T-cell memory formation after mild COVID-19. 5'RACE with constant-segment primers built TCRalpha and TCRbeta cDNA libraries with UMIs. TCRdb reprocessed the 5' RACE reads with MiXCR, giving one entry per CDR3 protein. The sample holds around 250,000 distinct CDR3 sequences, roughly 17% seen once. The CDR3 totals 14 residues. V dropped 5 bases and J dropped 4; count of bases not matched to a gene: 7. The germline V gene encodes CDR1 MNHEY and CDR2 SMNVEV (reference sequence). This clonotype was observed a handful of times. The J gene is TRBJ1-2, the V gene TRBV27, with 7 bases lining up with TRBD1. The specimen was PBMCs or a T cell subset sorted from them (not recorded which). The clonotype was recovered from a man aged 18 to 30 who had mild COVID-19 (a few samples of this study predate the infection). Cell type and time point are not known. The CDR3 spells CASSVYRGGYGYTF. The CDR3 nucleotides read TGTGCCAGCAGTGTCTACAGGGGAGGCTATGGCTACACCTTC.